The sequence of this T cell receptor (beta chain) was determined in a study of blood T cell repertoires in COVID-19. Study-wide background: The United States, Italy and Spain provided the acute and convalescent COVID-19 samples. PBMCs, B-cell-depleted T cells, or T cells provided the cDNA or gDNA that made up the material.

Germline V gene lookup returns CDR1 SGHRS and CDR2 YFSETQ. V dropped 4 bases and J dropped 4; count of bases not matched to a gene: 5. The CDR3 is 14 amino acids. Per the study methods: Reference gene primer amplification yielded estimated nucleated cell counts. Profiled with immunoSEQ multiplex PCR; TCRdb holds only in-frame clones, not every one. Clonal size and the V and J genes are those of that table, whereas D and trimming came from the DNA. The sample has about 250,000 clones, 87% seen once; the top ten hold roughly 3%. This TCR was sampled from a man aged 18 to 30 with active or convalescent COVID-19. Sample: peripheral blood. This chain connects TRBV5-1 to TRBJ1-1, with 9 bases aligning to TRBD1. The CDR3 region is CASSVDRGSTEAFF. CDR3 DNA: TGCGCCAGCAGCGTCGACAGGGGGAGCACTGAAGCTTTCTTT.